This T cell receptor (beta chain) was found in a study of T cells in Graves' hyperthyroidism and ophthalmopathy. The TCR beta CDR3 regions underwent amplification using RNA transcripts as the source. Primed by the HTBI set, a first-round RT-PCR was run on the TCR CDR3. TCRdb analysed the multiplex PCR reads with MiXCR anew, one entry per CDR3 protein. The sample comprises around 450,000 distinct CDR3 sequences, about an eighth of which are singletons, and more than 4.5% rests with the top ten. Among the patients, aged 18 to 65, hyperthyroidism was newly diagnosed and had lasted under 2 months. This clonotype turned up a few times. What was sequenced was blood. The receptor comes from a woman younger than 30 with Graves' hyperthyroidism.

CDR3: CASSLEGTGYGYTF. CDR3 DNA sequence: TGCGCCAGCAGCTTGGAAGGGACAGGGTATGGCTACACCTTC. The chain carries TRBV5-1 and TRBJ1-2; the match to TRBD1 covers 9 bases. V shed 0 bases and J 5 bases; nucleotides not matched to a gene: 2. The germline CDR1 and CDR2 sequences are SGHRS and YFSETQ. The CDR3 consists of 14 residues. Full variable domain (missing parts from reference TRBV5-1 and TRBJ1-2): KAGVTQTPRYLIKTRGQQVTLSCSPISGHRSVSWYQQTPGQGLQFLFEYFSETQRNKGNFPGRFSGRQFSNSRSEMNVSTLELGDSALYLCASSLEGTGYGYTFGSGTRLTVV.